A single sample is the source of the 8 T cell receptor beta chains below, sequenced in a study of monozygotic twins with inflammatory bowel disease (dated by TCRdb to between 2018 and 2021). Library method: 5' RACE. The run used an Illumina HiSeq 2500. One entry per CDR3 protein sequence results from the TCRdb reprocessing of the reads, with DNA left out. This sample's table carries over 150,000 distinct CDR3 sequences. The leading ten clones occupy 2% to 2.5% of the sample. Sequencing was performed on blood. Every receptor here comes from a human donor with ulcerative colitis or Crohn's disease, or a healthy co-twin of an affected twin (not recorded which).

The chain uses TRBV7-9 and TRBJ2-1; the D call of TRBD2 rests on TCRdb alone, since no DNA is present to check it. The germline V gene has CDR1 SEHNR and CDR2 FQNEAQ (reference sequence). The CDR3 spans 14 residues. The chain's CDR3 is CASSLASGDNEQFF.

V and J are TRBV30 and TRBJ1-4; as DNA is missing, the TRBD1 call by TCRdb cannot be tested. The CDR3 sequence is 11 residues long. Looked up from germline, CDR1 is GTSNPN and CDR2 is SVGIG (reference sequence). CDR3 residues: CGGTGDEKLFF.

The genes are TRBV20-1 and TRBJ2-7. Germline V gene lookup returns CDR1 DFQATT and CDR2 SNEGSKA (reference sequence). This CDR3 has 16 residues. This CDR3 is CSARDMAARYLYEQYF.

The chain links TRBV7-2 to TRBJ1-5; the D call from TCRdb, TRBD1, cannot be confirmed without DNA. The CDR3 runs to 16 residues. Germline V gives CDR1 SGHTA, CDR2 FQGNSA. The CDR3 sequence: CASSLGAGIPNQPQHF.

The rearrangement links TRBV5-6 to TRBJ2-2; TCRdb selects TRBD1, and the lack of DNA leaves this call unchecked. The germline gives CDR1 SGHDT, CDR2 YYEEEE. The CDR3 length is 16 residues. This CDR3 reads CASSLVGGTLLGELFF.

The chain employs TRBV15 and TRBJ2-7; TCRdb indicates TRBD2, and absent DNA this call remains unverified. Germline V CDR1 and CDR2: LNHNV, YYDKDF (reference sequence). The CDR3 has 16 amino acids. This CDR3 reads CATSRARASGTYEQYF. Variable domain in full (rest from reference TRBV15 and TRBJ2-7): DAMVIQNPRYQVTQFGKPVTLSCSQTLNHNVMYWYQQKSSQAPKLLFHYYDKDFNNEADTPDNFQSRRPNTSFCFLDIRSPGLGDTAMYLCATSRARASGTYEQYFGPGTRLTVT.

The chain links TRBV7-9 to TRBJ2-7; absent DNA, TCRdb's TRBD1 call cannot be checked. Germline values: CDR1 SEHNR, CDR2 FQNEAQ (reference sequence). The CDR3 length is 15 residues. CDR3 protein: CASSFGTEGEYEQYF. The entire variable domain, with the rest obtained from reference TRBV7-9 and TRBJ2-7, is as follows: DTGVSQNPRHKITKRGQNVTFRCDPISEHNRLYWYRQTLGQGPEFLTYFQNEAQLEKSRLLSDRFSAERPKGSFSTLEIQRTEQGDSAMYLCASSFGTEGEYEQYFGPGTRLTVT.

CDR3 region: CATLVAGTTDTQYF. The chain has TRBV10-3 and TRBJ2-3; the TRBD2 assignment by TCRdb is unverifiable without DNA. This CDR3 spans 14 amino acids. CDR1 and CDR2 (germline): ENHRY, SYGVKD.